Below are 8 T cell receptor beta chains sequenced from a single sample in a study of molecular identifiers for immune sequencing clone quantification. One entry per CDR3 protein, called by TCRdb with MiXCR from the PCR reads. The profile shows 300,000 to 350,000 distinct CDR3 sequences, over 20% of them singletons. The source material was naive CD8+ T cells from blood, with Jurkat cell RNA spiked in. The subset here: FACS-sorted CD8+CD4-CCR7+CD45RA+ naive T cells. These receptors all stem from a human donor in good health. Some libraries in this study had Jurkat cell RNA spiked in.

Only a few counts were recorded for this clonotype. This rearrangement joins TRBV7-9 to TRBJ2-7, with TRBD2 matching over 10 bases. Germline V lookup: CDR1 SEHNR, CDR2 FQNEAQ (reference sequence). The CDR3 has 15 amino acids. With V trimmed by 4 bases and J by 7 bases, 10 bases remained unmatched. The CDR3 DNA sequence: TGTGCCAGCAGCTCGACCGCACTAGCGGGAAATGAGCAGTACTTC. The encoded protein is CASSSTALAGNEQYF.

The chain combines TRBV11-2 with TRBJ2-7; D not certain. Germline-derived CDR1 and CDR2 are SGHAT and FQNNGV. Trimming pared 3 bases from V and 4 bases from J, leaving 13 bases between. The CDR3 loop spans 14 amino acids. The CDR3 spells CASSFLGSRYEQYF. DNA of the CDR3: TGTGCCAGCAGCTTTCTCGGGTCTAGGTACGAGCAGTACTTC.

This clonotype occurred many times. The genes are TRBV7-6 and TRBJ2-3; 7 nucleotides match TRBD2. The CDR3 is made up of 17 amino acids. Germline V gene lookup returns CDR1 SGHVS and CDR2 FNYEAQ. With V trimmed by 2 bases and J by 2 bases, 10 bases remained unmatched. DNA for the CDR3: TGTGCCAGCAGCTTAAGTCTTCCAGCGGGGTACACAGATACGCAGTATTTT. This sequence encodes CASSLSLPAGYTDTQYF.

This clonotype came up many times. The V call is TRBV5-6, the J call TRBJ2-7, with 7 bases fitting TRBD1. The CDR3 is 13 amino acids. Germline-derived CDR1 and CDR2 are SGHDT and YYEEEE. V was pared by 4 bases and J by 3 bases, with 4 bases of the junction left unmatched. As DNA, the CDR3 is TGTGCCAGCAGCCAGGGACAGTACTACGAGCAGTACTTC. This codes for CASSQGQYYEQYF.

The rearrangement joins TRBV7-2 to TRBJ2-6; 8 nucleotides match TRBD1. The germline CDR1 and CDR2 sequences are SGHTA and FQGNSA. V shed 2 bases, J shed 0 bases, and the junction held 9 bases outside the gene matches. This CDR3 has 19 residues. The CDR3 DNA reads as TGTGCCAGCAGCTTATTTCCTGGACAGGGCATCTCTGGGGCCAACGTCCTGACTTTC. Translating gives CASSLFPGQGISGANVLTF.

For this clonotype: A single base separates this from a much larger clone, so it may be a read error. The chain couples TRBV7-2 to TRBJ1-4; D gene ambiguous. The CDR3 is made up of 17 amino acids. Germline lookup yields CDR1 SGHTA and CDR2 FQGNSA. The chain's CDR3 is CASSLYTAVTTNGKLFF. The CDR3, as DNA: TGTGCCAGCAGCTTGTACACGGCAGTAACAACTAATGGAAAACTGTTTTTT.

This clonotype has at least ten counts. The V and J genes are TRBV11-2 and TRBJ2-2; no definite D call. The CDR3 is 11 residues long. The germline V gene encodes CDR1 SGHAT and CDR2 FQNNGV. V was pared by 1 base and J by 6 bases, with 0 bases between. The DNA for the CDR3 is TGTGCCAGCAGCTTAGCCGGGGAGCTGTTTTTT. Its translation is CASSLAGELFF.

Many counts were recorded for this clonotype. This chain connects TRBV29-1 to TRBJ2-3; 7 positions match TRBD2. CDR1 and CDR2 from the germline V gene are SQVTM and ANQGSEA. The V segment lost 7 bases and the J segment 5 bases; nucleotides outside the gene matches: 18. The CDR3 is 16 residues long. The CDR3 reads CSATVGRERFEDTQYF. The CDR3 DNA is TGCAGCGCCACGGTCGGGCGGGAGCGGTTTGAAGATACGCAGTATTTT.